This T cell receptor (beta chain) was identified in a study of cytomegalovirus exposure and HLA in healthy donors. Findings of the study overall: What a later analysis reportedly showed was that an Asian-associated ancestry cluster had fewer N-insertions than the approximately 700-donor mean. Within an earlier analysis, most TCR beta V segments proved productive either about 90% or about 30% of the time. Both high specificity and high sensitivity reportedly marked the classifier's diagnosis of cytomegalovirus status.

The study ran its PCR with 60 Vbeta and 13 Jbeta primers. The assay was immunoSEQ multiplex PCR, and TCRdb's table has in-frame clones only and misses some. This table has 110,000 or so clones, about 80% appearing once. Those who donated were healthy bone marrow donors. Worth noting for this clone: What it binds is not known.

Sequencing input: PBMCs. This receptor was identified in a woman in her 30s in good health and CMV-seropositive.

The CDR3 region is CASSPGSHYEQYF. The CDR3 DNA reads TGTGCCAGCAGCCCGGGGTCCCACTACGAGCAGTACTTC. This chain uses TRBV11-3 with TRBJ2-7; tentatively, D is TRBD2 (5 bases). From germline, CDR1 is SGHNT and CDR2 YENEEA. Deletions cut 5 bases from V and 3 bases from J, with 11 bases between. This CDR3 comprises 13 residues.